A selection of T cell receptor beta chains follows, all from one sample in a study of cytomegalovirus exposure and HLA in healthy donors. Sequencing was performed with immunoSEQ multiplex PCR; in TCRdb, only in-frame clones are kept and a portion is missing. The sample yields under 200,000 clones, 75% to 90% seen once. The material sequenced was PBMCs. Source of these receptors: a girl aged 2-10 years in good health and CMV-seropositive. Both conserved end residues are part of each CDR3. The order of the fields is J gene, V gene, CDR3 protein.

>TRBJ2-7|TRBV30
CAWVPRETGYEQYF
>TRBJ2-7|TRBV7-9
CASSLMTGTPDSYEQYF
>TRBJ2-3|TRBV5-6
CASSLAGGASTDTQYF
>TRBJ1-5|TRBV27
CASSGQGIQPQHF
>TRBJ2-6|TRBV11-3
CASSLSGSLGANVLTF
>TRBJ2-5|TRBV5-4
CASSIRTGQETQYF
>TRBJ2-5|TRBV29-1
CSVHVAGTRRETQYF
>TRBJ1-5|TRBV28
CASSPSDRSNQPQHF
>TRBJ2-5|TRBV5-6
CASSRGLIAGEDETQYF
>TRBJ1-1|TRBV7-2
CASSWTGGYEAFF
>TRBJ1-5|TRBV6-1
CASSAEYPGLSPQHF
>TRBJ2-1|TRBV29-1
CSAKGGSGTGQFF
>TRBJ1-2|TRBV28
CASSLAAVNYGYTF
>TRBJ2-6|TRBV6-5
CASSYSRRSGANVLTF
>TRBJ2-7|TRBV5-8
CASSWKGGGLREQYF
>TRBJ2-5|TRBV28
CASSLSPITTRGGSEETQYF
>TRBJ1-2|TRBV29-1
CSVEDAGAHYGYTF
>TRBJ2-7|TRBV28
CASSTTFFYEQYF
>TRBJ2-7|TRBV30
CAWSPSGREYEQYF
>TRBJ2-5|TRBV5-1
CASSPGTVQETQYF
>TRBJ2-3|TRBV13
CASSFTADTQYF
>TRBJ2-5|TRBV5-4
CASTVRLAGKETQYF
>TRBJ2-7|TRBV4-1
CASSQEVSSGSDEQYF
>TRBJ2-1|TRBV7-2
CASSLSARGNEQFF
>TRBJ1-2|TRBV4-1
CASSQGGLPSNGYTF
>TRBJ1-3|TRBV2
CASSPRGSSGNTIYF
>TRBJ2-5|TRBV10-3
CAISEGGGRGTQYF
>TRBJ2-2|TRBV13
CASSLGGLGANTGELFF
>TRBJ2-7|TRBV10-3
CAVGTGGYEQYF
>TRBJ2-5|TRBV5-1
CASSGGGGREETQYF
>TRBJ2-1|TRBV5-1
CASSLLAGASTSYNEQFF
>TRBJ2-5|TRBV9
CASSPRTSEETQYF
>TRBJ1-2|TRBV6-5
CASSRLGDRAHGYTF
>TRBJ2-2|TRBV5-1
CASSLTLAGELFF
>TRBJ1-2|TRBV7-2
CASSPQGDGYTF
>TRBJ2-5|TRBV5-1
CASSLQRETQYF
>TRBJ2-1|TRBV28
CASRDRGEQFF
>TRBJ2-1|TRBV7-9
CASSLTSGTYNEQFF
>TRBJ1-1|TRBV2
CASRFPPDTEAFF
>TRBJ1-5|TRBV27
CASSFRVNQPQHF
>TRBJ2-7|TRBV6-5
CASSYPSGGTYEQYF
>TRBJ1-1|TRBV5-4
CASSLALAANTEAFF
>TRBJ2-1|TRBV19
CASSLLLAISSYNEQFF
>TRBJ2-7|TRBV30
CAWSVGTDLDYEQYF
>TRBJ1-5|TRBV4-2
CASSQDRGRNQPQHF
>TRBJ2-1|TRBV5-8
CASSSSRDRVSNEQFF
>TRBJ1-1|TRBV10-3
CAISDRPPYRGIGGEAFF
>TRBJ2-1|TRBV9
CASSVGLSGWEQFF
>TRBJ2-4|TRBV30
CAWSSLDRVNIQYF
>TRBJ2-5|TRBV27
CASSFAGGETQYF
>TRBJ1-5|TRBV5-5
CASSPIAGGGQPQHF
>TRBJ2-2|TRBV6-1
CASSEVQLAGANTGELFF